The 24 T cell receptor beta chains in this list originate from one sample, sequenced in a study of shared clonotypes between healthy human individuals. The data were produced by immunoSEQ multiplex PCR, yet TCRdb's version contains in-frame clones alone and is incomplete. The sample holds approximately 640,000 clones, approximately 75% seen once. The specimen was memory CD4+ T cells sorted from blood. Subset: CD45RA-negative fraction. The receptors shown here come from a woman aged 30 to 39 in good health.

V is TRBV19 and J is TRBJ1-1; 9 nucleotides match TRBD1. Germline loops: CDR1 LNHDA, CDR2 SQIVND (reference sequence). V dropped 5 bases and J dropped 1; count of bases not matched to a gene: 5. The CDR3 totals 15 residues. CDR3 in DNA: TGTGCCAGTAGTCCAAGGGACAGGGCGAACACTGAAGCTTTCTTT. Translated, it gives CASSPRDRANTEAFF.

This clone was counted a few times. J is TRBJ2-3 and V is TRBV28; 7 bases line up with TRBD1. The CDR3 spans 14 residues. CDR1 and CDR2 (germline): MDHEN, SYDVKM. Trimming cost V 5 bases and J 8 bases; bases outside gene matches: 10. Here the CDR3 reads CASSREGAMGTQYF. The CDR3 DNA reads TGTGCCAGCAGTCGCGAGGGGGCGATGGGTACGCAGTATTTT.

This chain links TRBV6-1 with TRBJ1-6; D call uncertain. Looked up from germline, CDR1 is MNHNS and CDR2 is SASEGT. V gave up 2 bases and J gave up 9 bases, with 5 bases separating them. This CDR3 has 12 amino acids. CDR3: CASSEPPSPLHF. The CDR3 DNA reads as TGTGCCAGCAGTGAACCCCCTTCACCCCTCCACTTT.

This clone came up a few times. The V call is TRBV7-9, the J call TRBJ2-2, with 9 bases identical to TRBD2. Germline V gene sequence: CDR1 SEHNR, CDR2 FQNEAQ (reference sequence). CDR3 length: 16 residues. Unmatched junction bases numbered 5, after V lost 4 bases and J lost 2 bases. CDR3 bases: TGTGCCAGCAGCTCGCGACTAGCGGAAAACACCGGGGAGCTGTTTTTT. Encoded protein: CASSSRLAENTGELFF.

A few counts support this clone. The rearrangement joins TRBV6-6 to TRBJ2-7, with no clear D. From germline, CDR1 is MNHNY and CDR2 SVGAGI (reference sequence). The CDR3 is 15 amino acids. The V gene lost 7 bases and the J gene lost 0 bases, with 16 bases spanning the gap. The CDR3: CASNPDHATSYEQYF. The CDR3 bases are TGTGCCAGCAACCCGGACCACGCCACCTCCTACGAGCAGTACTTC.

This chain connects TRBV6-1 to TRBJ2-7, with 7 nucleotides matching TRBD1. The CDR3 has 15 amino acids. Germline V CDR1 and CDR2: MNHNS, SASEGT. Trimming cost V 7 bases and J 6 bases; bases outside gene matches: 15. This CDR3 is CASTLGAGGTGEQYF. In nucleotides, the CDR3 is TGTGCCAGCACTCTAGGGGCAGGGGGAACTGGCGAGCAGTACTTC.

This clone appeared a few times. The V and J genes are TRBV7-2 and TRBJ2-3, with TRBD2 identical over 10 bases. V lost 1 base, J lost 4 bases, and 5 bases stayed unmatched. The CDR3 is 16 residues long. Germline CDR1 and CDR2: SGHTA and FQGNSA. The CDR3 DNA reads TGTGCCAGCAGCTTAGGTTCTAGCGGGAGCCCAGATACGCAGTATTTT. Amino acid sequence: CASSLGSSGSPDTQYF. Full variable domain (remainder filled in from reference TRBV7-2 and TRBJ2-3): GAGVSQSPSNKVTEKGKDVELRCDPISGHTALYWYRQSLGQGLEFLIYFQGNSAPDKSGLPSDRFSAERTGGSVSTLTIQRTQQEDSAVYLCASSLGSSGSPDTQYFGPGTRLTVL.

This clone was seen just once. The chain links TRBV29-1 to TRBJ2-2; 13 bases are a match to TRBD2. The germline CDR1 and CDR2 sequences are SQVTM and ANQGSEA. The CDR3 totals 16 residues. The V and J ends lost 5 bases and 3 bases, in that order; junction bases with no gene match: 6. In DNA, the CDR3 is TGCAGCGTTCGAGGACTAGCGGGAGCGCACACCGGGGAGCTGTTTTTT. Its translation: CSVRGLAGAHTGELFF.

This clone has only a few counts. V gene TRBV27 combines with J gene TRBJ1-2; D possibly corresponds to TRBD1 (5 bases). Germline lookup yields CDR1 MNHEY and CDR2 SMNVEV (reference sequence). Between the trimmed V and J ends, which lost 4 bases and 8 bases, there was a span of 14 bases. This CDR3 spans 13 amino acids. CDR3 loop: CASSYDGTLGYTF. CDR3 DNA sequence: TGTGCCAGCAGTTACGACGGGACCTTGGGCTACACCTTC.

Only a few counts were recorded for this clone. The chain combines TRBV30 with TRBJ1-6, with D possibly matching TRBD1 (6 bases). From germline, CDR1 is GTSNPN and CDR2 SVGIG (reference sequence). The length of the CDR3 is 13 residues. V was pared by 1 base and J by 10 bases, with 11 bases between. The CDR3 sequence: CAWSGSQGSPLHF. The CDR3 nucleotides are TGTGCCTGGAGTGGGTCACAGGGATCACCCCTCCACTTT.

The chain is built from TRBV11-3 and TRBJ2-1; D is ambiguous. The CDR3 spans 13 residues. V gave up 0 bases and J gave up 9 bases, with 9 bases separating them. Germline V lookup: CDR1 SGHNT, CDR2 YENEEA. CDR3: CASSLDPIREQFF. CDR3 DNA: TGTGCCAGCAGCTTAGATCCTATCCGTGAGCAGTTCTTC.

This clone was recorded at least ten times. CDR3 sequence: CASRDDAGTRHYEQYF. In DNA, the CDR3 is TGTGCCAGCAGAGACGATGCCGGGACTAGACACTACGAGCAGTACTTC. The gene calls are TRBV6-6 and TRBJ2-7; 8 nucleotides match TRBD2. J lost 3 bases, V lost 6 bases, and 13 bases had no gene match. Looked up from germline, CDR1 is MNHNY and CDR2 is SVGAGI (reference sequence). This CDR3 is 16 amino acids long.

This clone was observed once. This sequence joins TRBV28 and TRBJ1-5; 7 nucleotides align to TRBD1. The CDR3 is made up of 16 amino acids. V lost 3 bases to trimming and J lost 1 base; unmatched junction nucleotides: 6. CDR1 MDHEN and CDR2 SYDVKM come from the germline V gene. CDR3 bases: TGTGCCAGCAGTTTTCGGTCCAGGGGGAGCAATCAGCCCCAGCATTTT. This codes for CASSFRSRGSNQPQHF. Combining the CDR3 with reference TRBV28 and TRBJ1-5 gives the whole variable domain DVKVTQSSRYLVKRTGEKVFLECVQDMDHENMFWYRQDPGLGLRLIYFSYDVKMKEKGDIPEGYSVSREKKERFSLILESASTNQTSMYLCASSFRSRGSNQPQHFGDGTRLSIL.

V usage is TRBV29-1 and J usage is TRBJ2-7, with D perhaps TRBD2 (5 bases). From germline, CDR1 is SQVTM and CDR2 ANQGSEA. This CDR3 contains 13 residues. V lost 5 bases and J 5 bases, leaving 16 bases between the germline ends. The CDR3 DNA follows: TGCAGCGTTTTGACTGGGAGTATGGACGAGCAGTACTTC. Translating it yields CSVLTGSMDEQYF.

CDR3 nucleotides: TGTGCCAGCAGCCCGGGACTAGCGGGGCCCTCCTACGAGCAGTACTTC. This codes for CASSPGLAGPSYEQYF. The chain links TRBV27 to TRBJ2-7; 13 nucleotides agree with TRBD2. Germline V gene lookup returns CDR1 MNHEY and CDR2 SMNVEV (reference sequence). With V trimmed by 6 bases and J by 0 bases, 5 bases remained unmatched. The CDR3 loop spans 16 amino acids.

With respect to this clone: Other DNA sequences of this sample code for an identical CDR3. CDR3: CASSSGGSGANVLTF. CDR3 bases: TGTGCCAGCAGTTCCGGCGGCTCTGGGGCCAACGTCCTGACTTTC. The rearrangement links TRBV28 to TRBJ2-6; D unresolved. Trimming cost V 4 bases and J 0 bases, with 7 bases left between them. The CDR3 loop spans 15 amino acids. The germline gives CDR1 MDHEN, CDR2 SYDVKM.

A remark on this clone: A read error may explain this, as a much larger clone is one base away. V is TRBV6-1 and J is TRBJ1-1, with no clear D. The CDR3 has 11 amino acids. The germline CDR1 and CDR2 sequences are MNHNS and SASEGT. V was pared by 1 base and J by 4 bases, with 1 base between. CDR3 sequence: CASSEGTEAFF. As DNA, the CDR3 is TGTGCCAGCAGTGAAGGCACTGAAGCTTTCTTT.

In the case of this clone: This same CDR3 is encoded by further DNA sequences in the sample. The V and J genes are TRBV5-1 and TRBJ1-1; 7 nucleotides agree with TRBD1. V dropped 4 bases and J dropped 1; count of bases not matched to a gene: 4. There are 14 residues in the CDR3. Germline V gene lookup returns CDR1 SGHRS and CDR2 YFSETQ. The CDR3 DNA reads as TGCGCCAGCAGCCTAGGGGGCGGGAACACTGAAGCTTTCTTT. Translating it yields CASSLGGGNTEAFF.

V is TRBV6-5 and J is TRBJ1-1; tentative D call: TRBD1 (5 bases). CDR3 length: 13 residues. Per germline, CDR1 MNHEY and CDR2 SVGAGI. Trimming stripped 5 bases from V and 1 base from J, with 8 bases between. In nucleotides, the CDR3 is TGTGCCAGCAGTGCCCAGGGGAACACTGAAGCTTTCTTT. Amino acid sequence: CASSAQGNTEAFF.

This chain joins TRBV27 and TRBJ2-5, with TRBD2 identical over 7 bases. The J call could be wrong; TRBJ2-7 is a better fit for the DNA end. Germline CDR1 is MNHEY and CDR2 is SMNVEV (reference sequence). The CDR3 has 16 residues. The CDR3 is CASSSQQSGKLREQYF. The CDR3 DNA follows: TGTGCCAGCAGTTCCCAACAAAGCGGGAAACTGCGCGAGCAGTACTTC.

The J gene is TRBJ2-5, the V gene TRBV11-3; TRBD2 matches 7 bases. Germline V lookup: CDR1 SGHNT, CDR2 YENEEA. J gave up 2 bases and V 3 bases, and 6 bases lay outside the gene matches. This CDR3 spans 15 amino acids. In nucleotides, the CDR3 is TGTGCCAGCAGCTTGGGGCTAGCGGAACAAGAGACCCAGTACTTC. Its protein product is CASSLGLAEQETQYF.

In this sample, this clone turned up a few times. The rearrangement uses TRBV6-4 and TRBJ1-4; D is uncertain. Trimming stripped 6 bases from V and 3 bases from J, with 8 bases between. The CDR3 sequence is 13 residues long. Germline CDR1 MRHNA, CDR2 SNTAGT. The CDR3, as DNA: TGTGCCAGCAGGGGTGCGGCTAATGAAAAACTGTTTTTT. Protein sequence: CASRGAANEKLFF.

This clone came up a few times. CDR3 DNA sequence: TGCGCCAGCAGCTTCGGACGGGGAAACTACGAGCAGTACTTC. It yields the protein CASSFGRGNYEQYF. This chain joins TRBV5-1 and TRBJ2-7; TRBD2 might be the D (5 bases). CDR1 SGHRS and CDR2 YFSETQ come from the germline V gene. The CDR3 spans 14 residues. V shed 2 bases and J shed 3 bases, with 12 bases lying between them.

This clone was observed once. V gene TRBV7-8 combines with J gene TRBJ2-7, with no clear D. Germline V CDR1 and CDR2: SGHVS, FQNEAQ. The CDR3 spans 12 residues. Between the trimmed V and J ends, which lost 5 bases and 4 bases, there was a span of 9 bases. CDR3 sequence (DNA): TGTGCCAGCAGCGGATCGGGTTACGAGCAGTACTTC. Its translation: CASSGSGYEQYF.